The clone carrying this T cell receptor beta chain was seen a few times. Its specificity is not known. These data come from a study of T-cell memory formation after mild COVID-19. Findings of the study overall: Clones which contracted sat mainly in CM and EM if CD4+, and in EMRA if CD8+. Some clones that responded turned up in pre-infection memory, which suggests that cross-reactive memory joined in. Clones contracting over day 15 to 85 were CD4/CD8 balanced, with later expanders leaning CD4+.

This CDR3 spans 15 amino acids. Trimming shortened V by 0 bases and J by 2 bases, and 5 bases separated the two germline ends. Germline V gene data show CDR1 as LNHNV and CDR2 as YYDKDF (reference sequence). TCR alpha and TCR beta cDNA libraries carrying sample barcodes and UMIs came from 5'RACE with constant-segment primers. TCRdb reprocessed the 5' RACE reads via MiXCR and lists one record per CDR3 protein. The sample has roughly 190,000 distinct CDR3 sequences, around 30% seen once. The sequencing sample was made of PBMCs or a T cell subset sorted from them (not recorded which). The TCR sequence derives from an adult woman who had mild COVID-19 (a few samples of this study predate the infection). Cell type and time point are not known. The chain combines TRBV15 with TRBJ2-6, with D unclear. The CDR3 nucleotides are TGTGCCACCAGCAGAGAAGAGGCTGGGGCCAACGTCCTGACTTTC. Protein: CATSREEAGANVLTF.